A single sample gave rise to the 19 T cell receptor beta chains below, sequenced in a study of cytomegalovirus exposure and HLA in healthy donors. A multiplex PCR was run with 60 Vbeta primers and 13 Jbeta primers. The assay was immunoSEQ multiplex PCR, and TCRdb's table has in-frame clones only and misses some. The sample lists some 150,000 clones; roughly 68% were seen once. The sequenced material came from PBMCs. The receptor source for this set is a man in his 60s in good health and CMV-seronegative.

This clone was counted once. The chain carries TRBV9 and TRBJ1-1; 8 positions match TRBD1. CDR3 length: 15 amino acids. Germline lookup yields CDR1 SGDLS and CDR2 YYNGEE. The V and J ends lost 2 bases and 1 base, in that order; junction bases with no gene match: 4. The CDR3 DNA reads TGTGCCAGCAGCGTTTTCGACAGGGGGAACACTGAAGCTTTCTTT. It is translated as CASSVFDRGNTEAFF. Full variable domain (missing parts from reference TRBV9 and TRBJ1-1): DSGVTQTPKHLITATGQRVTLRCSPRSGDLSVYWYQQSLDQGLQFLIQYYNGEERAKGNILERFSAQQFPDLHSELNLSSLELGDSALYFCASSVFDRGNTEAFFGQGTRLTVV.

This clone was observed once. The gene calls are TRBV12-5 and TRBJ2-1; 13 bases align to TRBD2. V was clipped by 3 bases and J by 5 bases; unmatched bases: 10. CDR1 is LGHNT and CDR2 is FRNRAP in the germline V gene. CDR3 length: 18 amino acids. CDR3 nucleotides: TGTGCTAGTGGTTTCCAGGGACTAGCGGGGCTCCCTGACAATGAGCAGTTCTTC. Amino acid sequence: CASGFQGLAGLPDNEQFF.

This clone was seen more than once but under ten times. The J gene is TRBJ2-1, the V gene TRBV10-3; D is perhaps TRBD2 (6 bases). The CDR3 covers 16 residues. Germline values: CDR1 ENHRY, CDR2 SYGVKD. V was shortened by 0 bases and J by 0 bases, with 9 bases between the two germline ends. The CDR3 loop reads CAISESISGSYNEQFF. CDR3 DNA: TGTGCCATCAGTGAGTCTATTAGCGGCTCCTACAATGAGCAGTTCTTC.

The V gene is TRBV18, the J gene TRBJ1-1, with D possibly matching TRBD1 (5 bases). The germline V gene encodes CDR1 KGHSH and CDR2 LQKENI. This CDR3 is 13 amino acids long. Trimming left V 8 bases short and J 3 bases short, with 13 bases between. CDR3: CASTRGGDTEAFF. The DNA of the CDR3 is TGTGCCAGCACTCGGGGGGGGGACACTGAAGCTTTCTTT.

In this sample, this clone turned up once. The chain uses TRBV6-4 and TRBJ2-3, with 11 bases fitting TRBD2. Losses at the gene ends were 6 bases for V and 4 bases for J; bases not matched to a gene: 6. Germline V gene sequence: CDR1 MRHNA, CDR2 SNTAGT. The CDR3 length is 15 residues. The CDR3 DNA sequence: TGTGCCAGCAGCCCCCTAGCGGGAGGCCCAGATACGCAGTATTTT. Amino acids: CASSPLAGGPDTQYF.

The J gene is TRBJ2-2, the V gene TRBV18, with D unclear. Germline V gene lookup returns CDR1 KGHSH and CDR2 LQKENI. V lost 5 bases and J lost 5, with 6 bases in between. The CDR3 extends over 12 amino acids. For the CDR3, the DNA is TGTGCCAGCTCAAGACAAACCGGGGAGCTGTTTTTT. Encoded protein: CASSRQTGELFF. Looking up the rest from reference TRBV18 and TRBJ2-2 gives the full variable domain: NAGVMQNPRHLVRRRGQEARLRCSPMKGHSHVYWYRQLPEEGLKFMVYLQKENIIDESGMPKERFSAEFPKEGPSILRIQQVVRGDSAAYFCASSRQTGELFFGEGSRLTVL.

This clone appeared a single time. The V call is TRBV6-1, the J call TRBJ2-4; the match to TRBD1 covers 10 bases. Germline V lookup: CDR1 MNHNS, CDR2 SASEGT. The V segment lost 0 bases and the J segment 6 bases; nucleotides outside the gene matches: 8. This CDR3 contains 17 residues. The CDR3 DNA is TGTGCCAGCAGTGAAGCAGTGACAGGGGGCTGGGGAAACATTCAGTACTTC. This codes for CASSEAVTGGWGNIQYF.

The V call is TRBV5-1, the J call TRBJ2-5; D possibly corresponds to TRBD1 (6 bases). Germline CDR1 and CDR2: SGHRS and YFSETQ. The CDR3 contains 13 residues. The V end was cut by 0 bases, the J end by 4 bases, with 7 bases between. CDR3 DNA sequence: TGCGCCAGCAGCTTGGGCAGGGGAGAGACCCAGTACTTC. It encodes CASSLGRGETQYF.

The V call is TRBV7-2, the J call TRBJ1-5; the D is unclear. V was pared by 2 bases and J by 4 bases, with 6 bases between. Germline V CDR1 and CDR2: SGHTA, FQGNSA. The CDR3 is 13 residues long. The CDR3 DNA sequence: TGTGCCAGCAGCTTAACGGGAAATCAGCCCCAGCATTTT. Translated, it gives CASSLTGNQPQHF.

V gene TRBV25-1 combines with J gene TRBJ1-1, with D possibly matching TRBD1 (5 bases). The V end was cut by 11 bases, the J end by 1 base, with 11 bases between. The CDR3 is 12 amino acids. CDR1 is MGHDK, CDR2 SYGVNS, per germline. The CDR3 region is CASIRENTEAFF. CDR3 coding DNA: TGTGCCTCAATCAGGGAGAACACTGAAGCTTTCTTT. The variable domain in full, completed from reference TRBV25-1 and TRBJ1-1, reads EADIYQTPRYLVIGTGKKITLECSQTMGHDKMYWYQQDPGMELHLIHYSYGVNSTEKGDLSSESTVSRIRTEHFPLTLESARPSHTSQYLCASIRENTEAFFGQGTRLTVV.

With regard to this clone: This sample includes further DNA sequences coding for the same CDR3. The gene calls are TRBV6-5 and TRBJ1-2; weak D call: TRBD1 (6 bases). Looked up from germline, CDR1 is MNHEY and CDR2 is SVGAGI. V was trimmed by 5 bases and J by 2 bases, leaving 12 bases between them. The CDR3 contains 14 residues. In DNA, the CDR3 is TGTGCCAGCAGTCCCGGCGGACAGAACTATGGCTACACCTTC. Translated: CASSPGGQNYGYTF.

The chain recombines TRBV27 with TRBJ2-7; 13 nucleotides agree with TRBD2. Germline CDR1 reads MNHEY; CDR2 reads SMNVEV (reference sequence). J gave up 7 bases and V 4 bases, and 4 bases lay outside the gene matches. The CDR3 sequence is 14 residues long. Here the CDR3 reads CASSWTSGSGEQYF. For the CDR3, the DNA is TGTGCCAGCAGTTGGACTAGCGGGAGTGGTGAGCAGTACTTC.

The V call is TRBV29-1, the J call TRBJ1-2, with D hard to call. V was trimmed by 0 bases and J by 5 bases, leaving 13 bases between them. The CDR3 extends over 14 amino acids. Germline V gene data show CDR1 as SQVTM and CDR2 as ANQGSEA. The CDR3 nucleotides read TGCAGCGTTGAAGATCCCGGGGTGAGATATGGCTACACCTTC. This encodes CSVEDPGVRYGYTF. The full variable domain, its missing parts supplied by reference TRBV29-1 and TRBJ1-2, is SAVISQKPSRDICQRGTSLTIQCQVDSQVTMMFWYRQQPGQSLTLIATANQGSEATYESGFVIDKFPISRPNLTFSTLTVSNMSPEDSSIYLCSVEDPGVRYGYTFGSGTRLTVV.

This clone was observed a handful of times. The rearrangement uses TRBV19 and TRBJ2-3; D ambiguous. With 7 bases removed from V and 0 bases from J, the gap between germline ends came to 11 bases. The germline CDR1 and CDR2 sequences are LNHDA and SQIVND (reference sequence). CDR3 length equals 14 residues. CDR3 sequence (DNA): TGTGCCAGTAAAAGAGAACCTAGCACAGATACGCAGTATTTT. Residues: CASKREPSTDTQYF.

The chain has TRBV5-1 and TRBJ2-1; 13 bases align to TRBD2. Trimming took 6 bases from V and 9 from J; bases not matched to a gene: 9. The CDR3 consists of 15 residues. The germline V gene has CDR1 SGHRS and CDR2 YFSETQ. This chain's CDR3 is CASKLAGGYSSEQFF. CDR3 DNA sequence: TGCGCCAGCAAACTAGCGGGAGGGTACAGCAGTGAGCAGTTCTTC.

V gene TRBV5-1 combines with J gene TRBJ2-3, with D uncertain. V shed 0 bases and J shed 3 bases, with 8 bases lying between them. CDR3 size: 14 residues. CDR1 is SGHRS, CDR2 YFSETQ, per germline. The CDR3 spells CASSLGLGTDTQYF. The CDR3 DNA is TGCGCCAGCAGCTTGGGCCTCGGGACAGATACGCAGTATTTT.

In its sample, this clone was seen a few times. The chain recombines TRBV7-9 with TRBJ2-7; 7 bases are a match to TRBD1. The CDR3 loop spans 13 amino acids. Germline V CDR1 and CDR2: SEHNR, FQNEAQ (reference sequence). V lost 5 bases and J lost 1; bases outside the gene matches: 2. CDR3 region: CASSHRGSYEQYF. The CDR3, as DNA: TGTGCCAGCAGCCACAGGGGATCCTACGAGCAGTACTTC.

The chain carries TRBV4-2 and TRBJ1-1, with D possibly TRBD1 on 5 matching bases. CDR3 length: 15 amino acids. The V end lost 0 bases, the J end lost 9 bases, and 17 bases lay between the germline ends. The V gene's germline CDR1 is LGHNA and CDR2 YNFKEQ. CDR3 protein: CASSQEGGRGSQAFF. CDR3 DNA sequence: TGTGCCAGCAGCCAAGAGGGGGGAAGGGGATCACAAGCTTTCTTT.

This clone has just a few counts. The chain is built from TRBV19 and TRBJ1-1; D is perhaps TRBD1 (5 bases). Looked up from germline, CDR1 is LNHDA and CDR2 is SQIVND (reference sequence). There are 13 residues in the CDR3. Trimming took 8 bases from V and 7 from J, leaving 17 bases between them. The CDR3 loop reads CASSMGGDVEAFF. CDR3 in DNA: TGTGCCAGTTCCATGGGGGGGGACGTTGAAGCTTTCTTT.